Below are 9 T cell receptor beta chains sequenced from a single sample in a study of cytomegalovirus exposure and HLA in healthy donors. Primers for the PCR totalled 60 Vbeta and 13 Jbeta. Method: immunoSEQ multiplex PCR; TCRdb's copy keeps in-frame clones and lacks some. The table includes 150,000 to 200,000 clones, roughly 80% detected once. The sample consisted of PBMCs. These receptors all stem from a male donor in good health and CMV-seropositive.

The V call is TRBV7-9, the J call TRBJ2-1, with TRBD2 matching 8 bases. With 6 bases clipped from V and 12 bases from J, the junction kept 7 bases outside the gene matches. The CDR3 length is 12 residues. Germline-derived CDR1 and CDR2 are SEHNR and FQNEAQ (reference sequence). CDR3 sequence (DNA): TGTGCCAGCAGTCACGAGGCGGGAGGGCAGTTCTTC. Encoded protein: CASSHEAGGQFF.

The CDR3 sequence: CASSFPGIYNEQFF. The DNA for the CDR3 is TGCGCCAGCAGCTTTCCCGGGATCTACAATGAGCAGTTCTTC. This rearrangement joins TRBV5-1 to TRBJ2-1; possibly TRBD2 for D (5 bases). The V end lost 2 bases, the J end lost 3 bases, and 9 bases lay between the germline ends. The germline V gene has CDR1 SGHRS and CDR2 YFSETQ. The CDR3 consists of 14 residues.

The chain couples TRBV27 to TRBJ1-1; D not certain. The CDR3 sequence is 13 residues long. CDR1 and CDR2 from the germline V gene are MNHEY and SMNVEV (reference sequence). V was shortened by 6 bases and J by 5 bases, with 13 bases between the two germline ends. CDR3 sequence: CASSQNPKTEAFF. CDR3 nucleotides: TGTGCCAGCAGCCAGAATCCAAAGACTGAAGCTTTCTTT.

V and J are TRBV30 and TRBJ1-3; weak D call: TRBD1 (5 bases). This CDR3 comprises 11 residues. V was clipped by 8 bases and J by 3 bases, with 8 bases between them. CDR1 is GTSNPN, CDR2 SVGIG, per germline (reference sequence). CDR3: CATGRGNTIYF. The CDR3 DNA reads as TGTGCCACAGGTCGTGGAAACACCATATATTTT.

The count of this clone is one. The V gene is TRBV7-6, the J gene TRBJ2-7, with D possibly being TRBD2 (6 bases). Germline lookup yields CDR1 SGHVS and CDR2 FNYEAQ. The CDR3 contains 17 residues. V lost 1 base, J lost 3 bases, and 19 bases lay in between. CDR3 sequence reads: CASSLVGSGWGDYEQYF. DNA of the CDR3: TGTGCCAGCAGCTTAGTGGGTTCAGGCTGGGGGGACTACGAGCAGTACTTC.

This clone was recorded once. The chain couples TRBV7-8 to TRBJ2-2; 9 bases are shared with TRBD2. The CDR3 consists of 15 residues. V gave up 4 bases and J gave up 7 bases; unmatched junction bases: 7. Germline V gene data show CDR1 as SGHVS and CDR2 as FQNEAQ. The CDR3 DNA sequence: TGTGCCAGCAGCTCGCGGGAGGGCCTTATCGGGGAGCTGTTTTTT. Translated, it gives CASSSREGLIGELFF.

CDR3 sequence: CASQRTSGKGTDTQYF. CDR3 bases: TGTGCCAGTCAACGGACTAGCGGGAAAGGCACAGATACGCAGTATTTT. V usage is TRBV19 and J usage is TRBJ2-3, with 12 positions matching TRBD2. The CDR3 has 16 residues. Germline CDR1 reads LNHDA; CDR2 reads SQIVND (reference sequence). Losses at the gene ends were 8 bases for V and 1 base for J; bases not matched to a gene: 7.

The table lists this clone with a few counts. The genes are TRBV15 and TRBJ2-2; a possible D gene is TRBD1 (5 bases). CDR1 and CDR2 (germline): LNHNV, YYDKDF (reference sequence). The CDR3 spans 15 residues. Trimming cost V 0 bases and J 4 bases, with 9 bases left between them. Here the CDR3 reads CATSRDRVFTGELFF. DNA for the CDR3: TGTGCCACCAGCAGAGACAGGGTGTTCACCGGGGAGCTGTTTTTT.

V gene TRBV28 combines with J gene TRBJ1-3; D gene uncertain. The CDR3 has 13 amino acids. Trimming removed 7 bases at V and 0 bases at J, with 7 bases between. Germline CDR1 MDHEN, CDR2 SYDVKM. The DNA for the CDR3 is TGTGCCAGCAATACTAACTCTGGAAACACCATATATTTT. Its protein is CASNTNSGNTIYF.